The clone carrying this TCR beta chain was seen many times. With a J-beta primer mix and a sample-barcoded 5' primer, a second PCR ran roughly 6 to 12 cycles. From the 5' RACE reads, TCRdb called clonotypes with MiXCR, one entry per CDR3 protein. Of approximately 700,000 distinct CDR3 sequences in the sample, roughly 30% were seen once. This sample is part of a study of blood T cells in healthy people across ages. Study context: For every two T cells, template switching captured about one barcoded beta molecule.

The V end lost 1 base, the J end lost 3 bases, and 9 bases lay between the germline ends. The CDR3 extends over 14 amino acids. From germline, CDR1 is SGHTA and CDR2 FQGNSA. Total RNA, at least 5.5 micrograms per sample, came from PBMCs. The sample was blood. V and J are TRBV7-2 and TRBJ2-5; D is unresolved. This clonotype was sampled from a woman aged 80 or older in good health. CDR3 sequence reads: CASSLGSVEETQYF. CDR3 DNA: TGTGCCAGCAGCTTAGGATCGGTTGAAGAGACCCAGTACTTC.